Below, 25 T cell receptor beta chains from the same sample are listed, as sequenced in a study of cytotoxic CD8 clonotypes in ibrutinib-treated CLL. Repertoires were generated with immunoSEQ multiplex PCR, while TCRdb's copy carries only in-frame clones and drops some. This sample has over 95,000 clones, with 58% found just once. This material consisted of PBMCs, taken after 24 months of ibrutinib treatment. The receptors derive from a human donor with chronic lymphocytic leukemia.

This clone was recorded many times. The J gene is TRBJ2-5, the V gene TRBV4-2; tentative D call: TRBD2 (5 bases). Germline-derived CDR1 and CDR2 are LGHNA and YNFKEQ. CDR3 length equals 16 residues. Between the trimmed V and J ends, which lost 0 bases and 4 bases, there was a span of 15 bases. This CDR3 is CASSQEGGGPAETQYF. Written as DNA, the CDR3 is TGTGCCAGCAGCCAAGAAGGAGGAGGTCCAGCAGAGACCCAGTACTTC.

The chain joins TRBV25-1 to TRBJ1-6; D not certain. The CDR3 totals 14 residues. The germline V gene has CDR1 MGHDK and CDR2 SYGVNS. V lost 9 bases and J 6 bases, leaving 15 bases between the germline ends. CDR3 DNA sequence: TGTGCCAGGAGCGTAGAATCCGGTAATTCACCCCTCCACTTT. Translation: CARSVESGNSPLHF.

The V call is TRBV6-5, the J call TRBJ2-7; no clear D gene. Trimming cost V 6 bases and J 2 bases, with 8 bases left between them. Germline CDR1 and CDR2: MNHEY and SVGAGI. The CDR3 runs 12 residues. CDR3 DNA sequence: TGTGCCAGCAGCAATACAGCCTACGAGCAGTACTTC. Translation: CASSNTAYEQYF.

This chain connects TRBV19 to TRBJ1-1, with a possible D match to TRBD1 (6 bases). This CDR3 is 13 amino acids long. Germline values: CDR1 LNHDA, CDR2 SQIVND (reference sequence). The germline V and J ends were trimmed by 3 bases and 8 bases, with 13 bases remaining between them. The CDR3 reads CASSIYQGFEAFF. The CDR3, as DNA: TGTGCCAGTAGTATTTATCAGGGGTTCGAAGCTTTCTTT.

In this sample, this clone turned up once. Distinct nucleotide sequences in the sample also encode this CDR3. The V call is TRBV9, the J call TRBJ2-5; no definite D call. Germline values: CDR1 SGDLS, CDR2 YYNGEE. Trimming shortened V by 2 bases and J by 2 bases, and 7 bases separated the two germline ends. This CDR3 is 13 amino acids long. As DNA, the CDR3 is TGTGCCAGCAGCGTGACGGATCAAGAGACCCAGTACTTC. Protein product: CASSVTDQETQYF.

The rearrangement joins TRBV5-6 to TRBJ2-5; D unresolved. The CDR3 covers 11 residues. Germline lookup yields CDR1 SGHDT and CDR2 YYEEEE. Trimming pared 1 base from V and 5 bases from J, leaving 3 bases between. CDR3 amino acids: CASSLIETQYF. The CDR3 nucleotides read TGTGCCAGCAGCTTGATCGAGACCCAGTACTTC.

The rearrangement links TRBV7-2 to TRBJ2-1; TRBD1 agrees at 11 bases. Germline lookup yields CDR1 SGHTA and CDR2 FQGNSA. The CDR3 has 15 residues. V gave up 1 base and J gave up 6 bases; unmatched junction bases: 2. The CDR3 bases are TGTGCCAGCAGCTTAGAGGGACAGGGGGGCAATGAGCAGTTCTTC. Translation: CASSLEGQGGNEQFF.

Regarding this clone: The junction departs from the called germline gene at one end, perhaps through a read error. The chain uses TRBV28 and TRBJ2-7, with 10 bases lining up with TRBD1. The CDR3 totals 11 residues. CDR1 MDHEN and CDR2 SYDVKM come from the germline V gene. CDR3 bases: TGTGCCAGCAGTTCGGACAGGGGGTTCTTCTTC. Translated, it gives CASSSDRGFFF. The full variable domain, its missing parts supplied by reference TRBV28 and TRBJ2-7, is DVKVTQSSRYLVKRTGEKVFLECVQDMDHENMFWYRQDPGLGLRLIYFSYDVKMKEKGDIPEGYSVSREKKERFSLILESASTNQTSMYLCASSSDRGFFFGPGTRLTVT.

This clone appeared a single time. Other DNA sequences in this specimen translate into the identical CDR3. The chain uses TRBV18 and TRBJ1-5; 7 positions agree with TRBD1. This CDR3 is 14 amino acids long. The J segment lost 2 bases and the V segment lost 6 bases, leaving 4 bases of the junction unmatched. Germline CDR1 reads KGHSH; CDR2 reads LQKENI. This chain's CDR3 is CASSPTGGNQPQHF. CDR3 nucleotide sequence: TGTGCCAGCTCGCCTACAGGGGGCAATCAGCCCCAGCATTTT.

This clone has just a few counts. This rearrangement joins TRBV5-3 to TRBJ1-2, with D perhaps TRBD1 (6 bases). TRBV5-3 is assigned to the ORF class and has an uncertain function. The CDR3 is 16 amino acids. Trimming removed 5 bases at V and 0 bases at J, with 17 bases between. The CDR3: CARSFFAGETNYGYTF. The CDR3 coding sequence is TGTGCCAGAAGTTTTTTTGCAGGGGAGACTAACTATGGCTACACCTTC.

The rearrangement joins TRBV10-1 to TRBJ2-7, with 7 bases aligning to TRBD1. Germline V gives CDR1 WNHNN, CDR2 SYGVQD (reference sequence). CDR3 size: 14 residues. Trimming took 6 bases from V and 2 from J; bases not matched to a gene: 7. The DNA of the CDR3 is TGCGCCAGCAGCCCTCGACAGGGCCCCTACGAGCAGTACTTC. This sequence encodes CASSPRQGPYEQYF.

This clone was observed many times. The chain uses TRBV7-2 and TRBJ1-1; D might be TRBD1 (6 bases). This CDR3 comprises 13 residues. V lost 9 bases and J lost 1, with 12 bases in between. Germline V gives CDR1 SGHTA, CDR2 FQGNSA. CDR3 bases: TGTGCCAGTACGACAGGCGGGAACACTGAAGCTTTCTTT. It codes for CASTTGGNTEAFF.

This sequence joins TRBV5-1 and TRBJ2-3; 8 bases line up with TRBD2. Trimming at V came to 5 bases and at J to 2 bases, leaving 4 bases not matched to a gene. CDR1 and CDR2 from the germline V gene are SGHRS and YFSETQ. The CDR3 has 14 amino acids. Written as DNA, the CDR3 is TGCGCCAGCAGAGGACTAGCCCCCACAGATACGCAGTATTTT. This sequence encodes CASRGLAPTDTQYF.

The chain is built from TRBV6-6 and TRBJ2-7, with D maybe TRBD1 (5 bases). There are 15 residues in the CDR3. V shed 5 bases and J shed 0 bases, with 14 bases lying between them. In germline, CDR1 is MNHNY, CDR2 SVGAGI (reference sequence). CDR3 sequence: CASSKNPDNSYEQYF. As DNA, the CDR3 is TGTGCCAGCAGTAAAAATCCGGACAACTCCTACGAGCAGTACTTC.

CDR3 sequence: CASSFQGADQPQHF. In DNA form, the CDR3 reads TGTGCCAGCAGCTTCCAGGGGGCGGATCAGCCCCAGCATTTT. The V and J genes are TRBV7-2 and TRBJ1-5; TRBD1 aligns across 8 bases. Per germline, CDR1 SGHTA and CDR2 FQGNSA. Trimming cost V 3 bases and J 5 bases; bases outside gene matches: 3. This CDR3 comprises 14 residues.

J is TRBJ1-2 and V is TRBV7-2; 10 nucleotides match TRBD1. Germline values: CDR1 SGHTA, CDR2 FQGNSA. The V and J ends lost 4 bases and 7 bases, in that order; junction bases with no gene match: 6. This CDR3 spans 14 amino acids. The CDR3 loop is CASSSPGQGSGYTF. The CDR3 region has the DNA TGTGCCAGCAGCTCCCCGGGACAGGGGTCTGGCTACACCTTC.

This clone was seen only a few times. The chain's CDR3 is CASSPGGVMNTEAFF. CDR3 coding DNA: TGTGCCAGCAGCCCGGGGGGGGTCATGAACACTGAAGCTTTCTTT. The V call is TRBV11-3, the J call TRBJ1-1, with a weak D call TRBD1 (5 bases). Germline loops: CDR1 SGHNT, CDR2 YENEEA. V lost 5 bases and J lost 0, with 13 bases in between. This CDR3 contains 15 residues.

The chain uses TRBV30 and TRBJ1-2; D call uncertain. V lost 0 bases and J lost 7, with 18 bases in between. Per germline, CDR1 GTSNPN and CDR2 SVGIG (reference sequence). This CDR3 is built from 15 residues. The CDR3 sequence is CAWSVQAPSPLGYTF. The CDR3 DNA is TGTGCCTGGAGTGTCCAAGCTCCCAGCCCCCTTGGCTACACCTTC.

This rearrangement joins TRBV10-1 to TRBJ2-7, with D unresolved. The CDR3 length is 14 residues. V lost 0 bases to trimming and J lost 5 bases, with 11 bases between them. In germline, CDR1 is WNHNN, CDR2 SYGVQD (reference sequence). As DNA, the CDR3 is TGCGCCAGCAGTGAGTCGACTCTCCGACACGAGCAGTACTTC. Encoded protein: CASSESTLRHEQYF.

The rearrangement links TRBV7-3 to TRBJ2-3, with D possibly called TRBD1 or TRBD2 (5 bases each). The CDR3 totals 15 residues. Trimming took off 3 bases at V and 2 bases at J, with 12 bases between the two ends. The germline gives CDR1 SGHTA, CDR2 FQGTGA. The CDR3 DNA sequence: TGTGCCAGCAGCTTGCAGGGACCGTTCACAGATACGCAGTATTTT. Its translation is CASSLQGPFTDTQYF.

V and J are TRBV5-6 and TRBJ1-2; 10 nucleotides agree with TRBD1. Trimming took 4 bases from V and 6 from J; bases not matched to a gene: 9. Germline V lookup: CDR1 SGHDT, CDR2 YYEEEE. There are 15 residues in the CDR3. This CDR3 is CASSPRDRGWDGYTF. The CDR3 bases are TGTGCCAGCAGCCCCCGGGACAGGGGTTGGGATGGCTACACCTTC.

The rearrangement uses TRBV7-3 and TRBJ2-3, with TRBD2 matching over 12 bases. The V gene end was trimmed by 5 bases and the J gene end by 1 base; junction bases not matched to a gene: 4. This CDR3 contains 16 residues. Germline loops: CDR1 SGHTA, CDR2 FQGTGA. CDR3 nucleotide sequence: TGTGCCAGCAGCCCTAGGACTAGCGGGGGCACAGATACGCAGTATTTT. Translating it yields CASSPRTSGGTDTQYF. The whole variable domain, remainder taken from reference TRBV7-3 and TRBJ2-3, is GAGVSQTPSNKVTEKGKYVELRCDPISGHTALYWYRQSLGQGPEFLIYFQGTGAADDSGLPNDRFFAVRPEGSVSTLKIQRTERGDSAVYLCASSPRTSGGTDTQYFGPGTRLTVL.

The chain is built from TRBV5-4 and TRBJ2-6; D may be TRBD1 (6 bases). This CDR3 contains 15 residues. Trimming shortened V by 6 bases and J by 1 base, and 11 bases separated the two germline ends. Germline CDR1 and CDR2: SGHNT and YYREEE (reference sequence). CDR3 DNA sequence: TGTGCCAGCAACAACAGGGATTCTGGGGCCAACGTCCTGACTTTC. It encodes CASNNRDSGANVLTF.

The chain has TRBV15 and TRBJ1-4, with TRBD1 as a possible D gene (6 bases). The V and J ends lost 3 bases and 8 bases respectively, with 10 bases between them. Looked up from germline, CDR1 is LNHNV and CDR2 is YYDKDF (reference sequence). The CDR3 runs 13 residues. The CDR3 spells CATSRYTGEKLFF. CDR3 DNA sequence: TGTGCCACCAGCAGGTACACAGGGGAAAAACTGTTTTTT.

This clone has more than one count but fewer than ten. The CDR3 DNA reads TGTGCCAGCAGCCACGGCGACAGGGACAATCAGCCCCAGCATTTT. Protein: CASSHGDRDNQPQHF. This sequence joins TRBV7-2 and TRBJ1-5, with 7 bases that match TRBD1. Unmatched junction bases numbered 7, after V lost 5 bases and J lost 3 bases. CDR3 length: 15 amino acids. Germline lookup yields CDR1 SGHTA and CDR2 FQGNSA.